One sample yielded the 9 T cell receptor beta chains listed below, sequenced in a study of blood T cell repertoires in COVID-19. The table came from immunoSEQ multiplex PCR; TCRdb's copy has only in-frame clones and leaves some out. The sample holds fewer than 600,000 clones, roughly 90% seen once. Sequenced: PBMCs or T cells enriched from blood (not recorded which). The source of these receptors is a middle-aged woman who had recovered from COVID-19.

The rearrangement joins TRBV28 to TRBJ1-2; D remains unclear. The CDR3 runs to 13 residues. V shed 3 bases and J shed 5 bases, with 10 bases lying between them. Per the germline V gene, CDR1 is MDHEN and CDR2 is SYDVKM. For the CDR3, the DNA is TGTGCCAGCAGTTTGGCCCCGATTTATGGCTACACCTTC. As protein: CASSLAPIYGYTF.

This clone was detected only a few times. The chain couples TRBV24-1 to TRBJ1-5; weak D call: TRBD1 (5 bases). Per the germline V gene, CDR1 is KGHDR and CDR2 is SFDVKD. The V gene lost 3 bases and the J gene lost 0 bases, with 14 bases spanning the gap. The length of the CDR3 is 17 residues. The CDR3 region has the DNA TGTGCCACCAGTGATGAAGGGGTCCGCGGTAGCAATCAGCCCCAGCATTTT. Protein sequence: CATSDEGVRGSNQPQHF.

The rearrangement uses TRBV25-1 and TRBJ2-7; 9 bases agree with TRBD1. CDR1 and CDR2 from the germline V gene are MGHDK and SYGVNS. V lost 6 bases and J lost 5; bases outside the gene matches: 8. CDR3 length: 14 amino acids. Written as DNA, the CDR3 is TGTGCCAGCAGAGCTGGACAGGGGCCAGACGAGCAGTACTTC. It specifies CASRAGQGPDEQYF.

The V and J genes are TRBV5-1 and TRBJ1-5; 10 bases fit TRBD1. Germline V gene data show CDR1 as SGHRS and CDR2 as YFSETQ. V shed 5 bases, J shed 2 bases, and the junction held 19 bases outside the gene matches. The CDR3 covers 20 residues. The CDR3 coding sequence is TGCGCCAGCAGTCCTCCTCCGGGACAGGGGATTACAAAGGGCAATCAGCCCCAGCATTTT. Translated: CASSPPPGQGITKGNQPQHF.

The V call is TRBV6-4, the J call TRBJ1-6, with D unresolved. CDR1 and CDR2 from the germline V gene are MRHNA and SNTAGT. The CDR3 runs 13 residues. V dropped 6 bases and J dropped 8 bases, with 11 bases sitting between them. The CDR3 loop reads CASSLGSDSPLHF. Written as DNA, the CDR3 is TGTGCCAGCAGCTTGGGGAGTGATTCACCCCTCCACTTT.

This clone came up a few times. The gene calls are TRBV24-1 and TRBJ2-3; D is uncertain. The CDR3 covers 13 residues. V was trimmed by 5 bases and J by 5 bases, leaving 10 bases between them. Germline V lookup: CDR1 KGHDR, CDR2 SFDVKD. CDR3 coding DNA: TGTGCCACCAGTGCTGGGCATCAAGATACGCAGTATTTT. It codes for CATSAGHQDTQYF.

The chain combines TRBV29-1 with TRBJ1-1; 7 bases map to TRBD1. The germline V gene encodes CDR1 SQVTM and CDR2 ANQGSEA. The junction had 9 bases not matched to a gene; V was cut back by 5 bases and J by 3 bases. This CDR3 region has 14 residues. The CDR3 here is CSVHNTGVHTEAFF. CDR3 in DNA: TGCAGCGTTCACAACACAGGGGTCCACACTGAAGCTTTCTTT.

The rearrangement joins TRBV18 to TRBJ1-3; D gene uncertain. V lost 6 bases and J 2 bases, leaving 8 bases between the germline ends. The germline gives CDR1 KGHSH, CDR2 LQKENI. This CDR3 spans 13 amino acids. CDR3 residues: CASSTGPGNTIYF. CDR3 DNA: TGTGCCAGCTCCACCGGTCCTGGAAACACCATATATTTT.

The chain joins TRBV7-6 to TRBJ2-7; TRBD2 agrees at 12 bases. CDR3 length: 15 residues. Germline CDR1 and CDR2: SGHVS and FNYEAQ. V lost 4 bases and J lost 3; bases outside the gene matches: 4. This CDR3 is CASSSTSGSLYEQYF. CDR3 in DNA: TGTGCCAGCAGCTCGACTAGCGGGAGCCTCTACGAGCAGTACTTC.